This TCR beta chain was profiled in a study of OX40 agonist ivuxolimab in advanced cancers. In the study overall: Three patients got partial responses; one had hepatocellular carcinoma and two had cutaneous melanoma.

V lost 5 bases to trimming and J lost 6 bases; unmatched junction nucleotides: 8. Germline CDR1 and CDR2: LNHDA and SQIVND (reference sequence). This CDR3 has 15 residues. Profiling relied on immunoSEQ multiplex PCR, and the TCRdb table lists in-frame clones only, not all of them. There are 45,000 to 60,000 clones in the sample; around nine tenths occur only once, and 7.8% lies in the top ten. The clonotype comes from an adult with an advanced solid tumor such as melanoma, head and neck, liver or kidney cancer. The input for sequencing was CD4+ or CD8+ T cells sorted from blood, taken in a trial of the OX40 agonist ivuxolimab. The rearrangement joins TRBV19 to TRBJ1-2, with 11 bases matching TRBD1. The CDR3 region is CASSPTRTGGDGYTF. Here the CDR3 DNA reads TGTGCCAGTAGTCCCACCCGGACAGGGGGCGATGGCTACACCTTC.